This section outlines one TCR beta chain sequence together with its context. Its recognized antigen is unknown. The record has no base qualities; no much larger clone is one base away. The protocol used for the library was the immunoSEQ multiplex PCR assay. A mixture of 60 forward primers for TCR Vbeta segments and 13 reverse primers for TCR Jbeta segments was used in the multiplex PCR. The CDR3 region of rearranged TCR beta genes was amplified from genomic DNA with a multiplex PCR assay. Amplified TCR beta libraries were sequenced as 87-base-pair reads on the Illumina HiSeq System. Turning to the authors' computational methods: A later analysis tallied tens of millions of unique TCR beta chains across the 700 or so repertoires, and about 12 million of those chains were shared by two or more donors. To remove PCR and sequencing errors, raw reads were error-corrected and collapsed into unique sequences using a nearest-neighbor algorithm that merged closely related sequences. CDR3 sequences were aligned to IMGT reference sequences to assign V, D and J gene segments. For a sequence to be retained, a match of at least six nucleotides to both a V gene segment and a J gene segment was required. A rearrangement was called productive if the CDR3 had no stop codons and remained in frame with V and J, and every other rearrangement was called non-productive. Following IMGT convention, CDR3 was defined as the stretch from the second conserved V-encoded cysteine up to the conserved J-encoded phenylalanine. Sequences without an unambiguous match to a single V gene segment were excluded from the earlier analysis of 450 to 650 of the donors. In an earlier analysis of 587 of the donors, V segments were called functional above 56.7% productive rearrangements and were called segregating when the between-donor standard deviation exceeded 5%. A statistical classification framework was developed to diagnose cytomegalovirus status using the catalog of TCR beta chain sequences. A later analysis assigned V and J genes by comparing TCR nucleotide sequences with IMGT/GENE-DB human TR gene sequences. In a later analysis, CDR3 sequences and most-parsimonious VDJ recombination scenarios were assigned using the TCRdist pipeline. In a later analysis, each TCR beta chain was defined by its CDR3 amino acid sequence together with its V-gene family, and reads lacking a unique V-gene family were excluded. A later analysis removed 550 to 700 highly shared, low-generation-probability nucleotide sequences to deal with suspected cross-contamination and a sequencing artifact. In a later analysis, a clonal expansion index was calculated for each public chain from normalized within-repertoire ranks of inferred template counts. In a later analysis, generation probabilities were computed with a VDJ recombination model fitted to out-of-frame rearrangements, and the resulting probabilities were checked against IGoR. In a later analysis, TCR-TCR, TCR-HLA and TCR-CMV co-occurrence was scored with hypergeometric tests, and a repertoire-size bias correction was applied to TCR pairs. False discovery rates were estimated in a later analysis by permuting HLA or CMV assignments 20 times. In a later analysis, co-occurring TCRs were grouped using DBSCAN, and TCRdist sequence similarity was added for clustering within HLA-allele-positive subsets. Repertoires with fewer than 30,000 or more than 120,000 public chains, plus five repertoires with anomalous nucleotide sharing, were excluded from co-occurrence clustering. Sourced from immuneACCESS, this table was stored by TCRdb with only in-frame sequences that have V and J called. A share of the clones is absent; for the studies checked, an unresolved V gene accounts for under half, and the remainder has no known explanation. V and J calls plus clone size are reproduced from that table; the DNA served to infer D and trimming. The sample table records about 150,000 clones; around 73% of these occur just once. The ten largest account for 1.5% to 2% of the sample.

In total, over 600 healthy bone marrow donors made up the cohort. Cohort members were all nominally healthy when sampled, although unrecorded immune exposures were likely present. The donor tested CMV seronegative and was one of the 352 seronegative cohort members. A peripheral blood sample was collected from each donor, and TCR beta sequencing was performed on peripheral blood mononuclear cells. Genomic DNA extraction from the blood cell samples was performed with the Qiagen DNeasy Blood Extraction Kit. These data originate in a study of cytomegalovirus exposure and HLA in healthy donors (dated by TCRdb to about 2017). In the study overall: An earlier analysis of several hundred of the donors reported about 250 Gb of sequence data and around 120 million unique TCR beta sequences from about 180 million T cells. Around 320 gigabases of sequencing data and tens of millions of unique TCR sequences were included in an early release covering 550 to 650 HLA-typed donors. Of the 300 to 450 genotyped donors, 65% to 90% fell in the genetic ancestry cluster associated with self-reported Caucasian donors. The study was designed to test whether signatures of past pathogen exposure could be identified by cataloging public T cell receptors. The study profiled the T cell repertoires of 500 to 800 subjects by immunosequencing and related them to cytomegalovirus serostatus. Besides the first cohort of approximately 710 subjects, a separate validation cohort made up of 120 different subjects was used. To predict cytomegalovirus infection status, the study brought together high-throughput TCR immunosequencing, statistical association of individual TCRs with disease status, and machine learning. A later analysis re-examined previously published TCR beta repertoires from over 500 donors and added high-resolution HLA genotyping to investigate patterns of TCR occurrence. Rather than using new phenotypic data, the later analysis identified candidate immune exposures from TCR beta sequences and from how often those sequences occurred across donors. An earlier analysis of around 540 of the donors applied high-throughput TCR beta sequencing to assess whether each TCR beta V gene segment acted as functional or pseudogenic. Donor age, sex, ethnicity and CMV serostatus were collected together with the repertoire data. A later genetic analysis used genome-wide SNP genotypes for 398 of the 666 donors, treating that subset as a discovery cohort. All discovery cohort repertoires had been generated on a single sequencing platform. Both class I and class II loci were covered by HLA typing, at four-digit resolution. The number of donors typed differed by locus, with roughly 629-640 for A, B, C, DRB1 and DQB1, around 500 for DQA1, 600 to 610 for DPA1, and around 460 for DPB1. About 5 DR-DQ haplotypes were handled as single units for association and clustering, since linkage in the cohort was strong. Among roughly 400 genotyped donors of the cohort, an average of approximately 250,000 unique TCR beta nucleotide sequences were sequenced per donor, 15% to 20% of them non-productive. The investigation overall reported the following: An association between a missense DCLRE1C variant and V-gene and J-gene trimming of TCR beta chains was found in a later genetic analysis and replicated in an independent cohort. The authors suggested that the approach could potentially be generalized to other disease states and immunological phenotypes. A further reported finding was that TCR beta sequences accurately predicted the HLA-A and HLA-B alleles for most subjects in the first cohort. Roughly uniform sequencing depth across donors was assumed in presence/absence analyses, although this assumption may not hold. While some public TCRs were present in many individuals, most TCR sequences turned up only very rarely across donors. In a later analysis, TCR association rates were found to vary across HLA loci, with the most associated TCRs seen for DRB1 alleles and the fewest for HLA-C alleles. Immune exposure information for the cohort was limited to CMV serostatus. Correlated functional status among segregating V segments might be attributable to linkage disequilibrium, but an unknown experimental factor could not be ruled out. A group of highly shared sequence variants was considered likely to be a technical artifact of the sequencing pipeline. The study gave a list of about 170 TCR beta chains associated with cytomegalovirus. At a false discovery rate of 0.05, a later analysis linked 15,000 to 20,000 TCR beta sequences to specific HLA alleles. HLA typing was unavailable for some donors at each locus, so association tests used only the typed subset. Most CMV-associated TCR beta chains appeared to be HLA-restricted in a later analysis, and the HLA associations seemed to be driven largely by CMV exposure. In vitro tests confirmed that a few of the cytomegalovirus-associated TCR beta chains recognize cytomegalovirus antigens. The cohort was sequenced for TCR beta chains only, and without alpha or paired-chain data the features that could be detected were limited. Strong co-occurrence of HLA alleles, especially DR and DQ, made assigning TCR associations to individual alleles difficult. In a later analysis, HLA-associated TCR beta chains were found to be more clonally expanded and to have lower generation probabilities than equally common non-associated chains. An earlier analysis of some 590 of the donors showed that most TCR beta V segments appeared in productive rearrangements either about 87% or about 30% of the time, which broadly matched IMGT annotations. Because counts were too low, more than 15 rarely observed V segments, including chromosome 9 orphons, were excluded from the earlier analysis of under 650 of the donors. A later analysis reported that several top co-occurrence clusters appeared linked to parvovirus B19, influenza, CMV and Epstein-Barr virus. A later genetic analysis reported fewer N-insertions in productive TCRs among donors in an Asian-associated ancestry cluster than the approximately 670-donor mean. Cytomegalovirus status was reported to be diagnosed by the classifier with high specificity and sensitivity in both the original and validation cohorts.

This TCR derives from a woman between 18 and 30 years old in good health and CMV-seronegative. What was sequenced was PBMCs.

The base sequence is TGCAGCGTCTCCTTTTCCTCCCAGGCCAATGGCTACACCTTC. It codes for CSVSFSSQANGYTF. Here the chain combines TRBV29-1 and TRBJ1-2, with no confidently assigned D gene. Trimming takes 6 bases from V and 6 bases from J, and the germline ends sit 20 bases apart. The CDR3 measures 14 amino acids from cysteine to phenylalanine. Of all the DNA, just the CDR3 is kept, 42 bases in frame from base 1. Per the germline V gene, SQVTM is the CDR1 and ANQGSEA is the CDR2.